This is a list of T cell receptor beta chains from one sample in a study of shared clonotypes between healthy human individuals. Profiling relied on immunoSEQ multiplex PCR, and the TCRdb table lists in-frame clones only, not all of them. The top ten hold 0.39% of the sample, which has a few million clones, 90% to 95% seen once. The sequenced material came from naive CD4+ T cells from PBMCs. The receptors were gathered from a man aged 18 to 30 in good health. Some clones in this sample may be carry-over from other donors' samples. Both conserved end residues are part of each CDR3. A D gene is named only where the DNA matches it firmly. Where a row states a size, it is once, few, many or the class of an expanded clone; other rows omit it.

-	TRBV5-1	TRBJ2-5	-	CASSLWAAMLQETQYF	TGCGCCAGCAGCTTGTGGGCAGCTATGCTCCAAGAGACCCAGTACTTC
once	TRBV18	TRBJ2-7	-	CASSHLPNGYEQYF	TGTGCCAGCTCACATCTACCAAATGGGTACGAGCAGTACTTC
once	TRBV4-1	TRBJ2-7	-	CASSRGSRPADYEQYF	TGCGCCAGCAGCCGGGGATCTAGGCCTGCAGATTACGAGCAGTACTTC
-	TRBV9	TRBJ2-1	TRBD1	CASSGTLDRASSEQFF	TGTGCCAGCAGCGGGACACTAGACAGGGCTTCGTCTGAGCAGTTCTTC
-	TRBV5-1	TRBJ2-3	-	CASSRDRTDTQYF	TGCGCCAGCAGCCGGGACCGAACAGATACGCAGTATTTT
-	TRBV6-4	TRBJ2-2	-	CASRGPNTGELFF	TGTGCCAGCAGGGGCCCGAACACCGGGGAGCTGTTTTTT
-	TRBV5-5	TRBJ2-1	TRBD2	CASSLAGYYNEQFF	TGTGCCAGCAGCTTAGCGGGGTACTACAATGAGCAGTTCTTC
-	TRBV7-3	TRBJ2-2	TRBD1	CASRRRTGTGGTGELFF	TGTGCCAGCAGGCGGCGCACCGGGACAGGGGGAACCGGGGAGCTGTTTTTT
-	TRBV28	TRBJ2-7	TRBD2	CASTRTSGWDYEQYF	TGTGCCAGCACCAGGACTAGCGGGTGGGACTACGAGCAGTACTTC
-	TRBV19	TRBJ2-4	-	CASTPRTRPNIQYF	TGTGCCAGTACCCCCCGGACGCGACCGAACATTCAGTACTTC
few	TRBV23-1	TRBJ1-5	-	CASSQRTLVKGRTNQPQHF	TGCGCCAGCAGTCAGAGGACACTCGTGAAGGGCCGGACCAATCAGCCCCAGCATTTT
-	TRBV14	TRBJ1-4	-	CASSRGFDEKLFF	TGTGCCAGCAGCCGAGGGTTTGACGAAAAACTGTTTTTT
-	TRBV10-1	TRBJ1-2	-	CASSPDPNYGYTF	TGCGCCAGCAGCCCAGACCCTAACTATGGCTACACCTTC
-	TRBV5-5	TRBJ2-1	-	CASSWTDYNEQFF	TGTGCCAGCAGCTGGACAGACTACAATGAGCAGTTCTTC
-	TRBV28	TRBJ1-1	-	CASSPQGRINTEAFF	TGTGCCAGCAGTCCTCAGGGACGGATTAACACTGAAGCTTTCTTT
-	TRBV25-1	TRBJ2-2	-	CASTPPGIGELFF	TGTGCCAGCACTCCCCCCGGCATCGGGGAGCTGTTTTTT
-	TRBV7-8	TRBJ2-7	-	CASSSQRARTYEQYF	TGTGCCAGCAGCTCTCAGAGGGCTAGGACCTACGAGCAGTACTTC
-	TRBV19	TRBJ2-7	-	CASSRQGSSYEQYF	TGTGCCAGTAGTCGCCAGGGCAGCTCCTACGAGCAGTACTTC
-	TRBV28	TRBJ2-1	TRBD2	CASSFAGRGYNEQFF	TGTGCCAGCAGTTTTGCGGGGAGGGGCTACAATGAGCAGTTCTTC
-	TRBV6-5	TRBJ2-7	TRBD2	CASSPPGGYEQYF	TGTGCCAGCAGCCCCCCGGGAGGTTACGAGCAGTACTTC
-	TRBV9	TRBJ2-6	-	CASSSYTYSGANVLTF	TGTGCCAGCAGCTCCTACACTTACTCTGGGGCCAACGTCCTGACTTTC
-	TRBV7-9	TRBJ2-3	-	CASSSGVGTDTQYF	TGTGCCAGCAGCTCAGGGGTTGGCACAGATACGCAGTATTTT
-	TRBV28	TRBJ1-4	-	CASSSGGAANEKLFF	TGTGCCAGCAGCTCTGGGGGGGCGGCTAATGAAAAACTGTTTTTT
-	TRBV6-5	TRBJ2-1	TRBD2	CASSYRLAGVNEQFF	TGTGCCAGCAGTTACCGACTAGCGGGAGTAAATGAGCAGTTCTTC
once	TRBV5-4	TRBJ1-2	-	CATRRGEAAYGYTF	TGTGCCACCCGTAGGGGGGAGGCGGCCTATGGCTACACCTTC
few	TRBV29-1	TRBJ1-5	-	CSVAVTSNQPQHF	TGCAGCGTTGCAGTGACTAGCAATCAGCCCCAGCATTTT
-	TRBV29-1	TRBJ2-7	TRBD2	CSVALLAGPSYEQYF	TGCAGCGTTGCACTACTAGCGGGACCTTCCTACGAGCAGTACTTC
-	TRBV9	TRBJ2-3	-	CASSVLGGSGVDTQYF	TGTGCCAGCAGCGTCCTTGGCGGATCCGGCGTAGATACGCAGTATTTT
-	TRBV6-4	TRBJ2-3	-	CASAPGSSTDTQYF	TGTGCCAGCGCACCGGGGTCTAGCACAGATACGCAGTATTTT
-	TRBV11-3	TRBJ2-5	TRBD1	CASSSDRGETQYF	TGTGCCAGCAGCTCCGACAGGGGCGAGACCCAGTACTTC
-	TRBV28	TRBJ1-2	-	CASGRANYGYTF	TGTGCCAGCGGGCGGGCTAACTATGGCTACACCTTC
-	TRBV6-6	TRBJ2-7	-	CASSQPRDNYEQYF	TGTGCCAGCAGTCAGCCCCGGGACAATTACGAGCAGTACTTC
-	TRBV28	TRBJ1-1	-	CASSLLAATEAFF	TGTGCCAGCAGTTTATTGGCCGCGACTGAAGCTTTCTTT
-	TRBV28	TRBJ1-2	-	CASSSSSLGLASNGYTF	TGTGCCAGCAGTTCCAGCTCCCTCGGGTTAGCTTCCAATGGCTACACCTTC
-	TRBV18	TRBJ1-1	-	CASSPRDGNTEAFF	TGTGCCAGCTCACCCCGGGACGGAAACACTGAAGCTTTCTTT